This T cell receptor (beta chain) stems from a study of vaccination effects on CD4 cells after COVID-19. The data were produced by immunoSEQ multiplex PCR, yet TCRdb's version contains in-frame clones alone and is incomplete. The profile covers more than 45,000 clones, with 75% to 80% appearing a single time and approximately 10% taken by the ten largest. Scientists isolated CD4+ T cells after a roughly 10-day culture period ended. Worth noting for this clone: The target antigen is unknown.

The length of the CDR3 is 13 residues. Trimming took 5 bases from V and 3 from J, leaving 10 bases between them. Per germline, CDR1 SGHVS and CDR2 FNYEAQ. Study-wide findings and caveats: Late post-vaccination, clones induced by infection and those induced by vaccine underwent marked clonal contraction. Vaccine-induced new clones formed most post-vaccine spike-reactive clones in convalescents.

The sequence was obtained from a human donor who had a prior SARS-CoV-2 infection. The chain employs TRBV7-6 and TRBJ2-5, with D unresolved. This sample comprised CD4+ T cells from PBMCs cultured without peptide, obtained before COVID-19 vaccination. The DNA for the CDR3 is TGTGCCAGCAGCATAAGACCAAAAGAGACCCAGTACTTC. Translated: CASSIRPKETQYF.